The clone carrying this TCR beta chain was picked up one time. Its specificity is unknown. This CDR3 region has 15 residues. Germline V gives CDR1 SGHAT, CDR2 FQNNGV. Trimming shortened V by 0 bases and J by 3 bases, and 12 bases separated the two germline ends. The data belong to a study of immune evolution from preneoplasia to lung adenocarcinoma. Clones were read by immunoSEQ multiplex PCR, and TCRdb kept only the in-frame ones, dropping some. The sample consists of several thousand clones, approximately 86% of them appearing once. Notes on the study in general: Top clone share appeared to fall from AAH through AIS, MIA, adenocarcinoma. Clonality was highest in normal lung, lower in later-stage lesions apparently.

Patient tissue came from resections in Japan or China, 2014–2017. Histologic diagnosis was independently verified by two lung pathologists. The TCR sequence derives from a person aged 50 to 59 with lung adenocarcinoma. Sequencing was done on a sample of FFPE invasive lung adenocarcinoma tissue. The chain links TRBV11-2 to TRBJ2-7; D call uncertain. CDR3 sequence (DNA): TGTGCCAGCAGCTTAGATTTGAGCGTAGGCTACGAGCAGTACTTC. Protein: CASSLDLSVGYEQYF.